This TCR beta chain is drawn from a study of graft-versus-host responses after intestinal transplantation (dated by TCRdb to the early 2020s). Context from the whole study: Recipients received multivisceral, liver-intestinal, or isolated intestinal transplants. Alloreactive clones were identified by sequencing pre-transplant mixed lymphocyte reaction products and comparing these products with unstimulated pre-transplant donor and recipient T cells. All recipients received anti-thymocyte globulin induction followed by maintenance tacrolimus and steroids for around three years. Rather than being sequenced by the commercial service, samples from a few later patients were sequenced in-house on an Illumina MiSeq and processed with MiXCR. The cohort enrolled about two dozen intestinal transplant recipients, one of whom was a retransplant, and a few patients without pretransplant specimens were excluded. After intestinal transplantation, graft-versus-host and host-versus-graft alloreactive T cell clones in the graft, circulation and bone marrow were tracked using bulk TCR-beta CDR3 sequencing. A peak of at least 4% donor T cells among recipient peripheral blood mononuclear cells was the definition used for donor T cell macrochimerism.

Only a few counts were recorded for this clone. Base qualities were left out, and no much larger clone turns up one base away. Library preparation employed the immunoSEQ multiplex PCR assay. For most patients, genomic DNA was isolated with the Qiagen DNeasy Blood and Tissue Kit and sent frozen to Adaptive Biotechnologies for TCR sequencing. Adaptive Biotechnologies carried out high-throughput TCR-beta CDR3 sequencing of genomic DNA for most patients. The authors' analysis ran thus. Adaptive's ImmunoSEQ software supplied the TCR sequencing data for 15 to 20 patients, while MiXCR and VDJtools were used to process a few other patients. To correct CD4 versus CD8 sorting errors, any sequence found in both subsets at a frequency ratio below 5:1 was removed. CDR3 nucleotide sequences shared between donor and recipient were removed because the origin of such sequences could not be assigned. Alloreactive clones required at least 2-fold expansion over unstimulated cells and minimum CFSE-low frequency of 0.002% (template counts) or 0.001% (read counts). A clone was considered mappable if detected in the sequenced pre-transplant spleen, lymph node, or MLR CFSE-low populations of the donor or recipient. Cumulative frequency of alloreactive clones was calculated as a percentage of all sequences weighted by copy number. TCRdb took over this immuneACCESS table, retaining in-frame rearrangements with V and J assigned. Such tables are incomplete; in checked studies, under half of the missing clones stem from an unresolved V gene, and the remainder is unexplained. V and J calls and clone size are as listed in that table; D and trimming were resolved from the DNA. Here the sample has under 7,500 clones; more than 25% occur a single time. 4% to 5.5% of the sample is in the top ten clones.

Here is what the overall study found, with its caveats: Patients with donor T cell macrochimerism had high GvH to HvG T cell clonal ratios in their allografts. Conclusions were limited by the relatively low number and heterogeneity of intestinal transplant patients. Early after transplant, peak levels of circulating GvH clones were associated with declines in HvG clones. GvH clones were found in recipient bone marrow, and some of the GvH clones appeared earlier in ileal mucosa or blood, which is consistent with an intestinal mucosal origin.

The germline V gene provides CDR1 MDHEN and CDR2 SYDVKM. V sheds 4 bases and J sheds 10 bases, leaving 17 bases between their ends. The CDR3 starts with the cysteine, ends with the phenylalanine, and has 15 residues. Here the CDR3 DNA is all that survives: 45 bases in frame from base 1. In the paper's terms, the time point label means: cells obtained before transplantation from donor or recipient. In mixed lymphocyte reactions, about 200,000 CFSE-labeled pre-transplant responders were plated with about 200,000 irradiated violet-dye-labeled stimulators and cultured for about six days. After the mixed lymphocyte reaction, proliferating CD3+CD4+CFSE-low and CD3+CD8+CFSE-low responder cells were FACS-sorted on a BD Influx sorter.

The starting material was alloreactive CD4+ T cells from a mixed lymphocyte reaction culture, obtained before intestinal transplant. The sample's cell subset or site label is to be understood as: CFSE-low proliferating T cells sorted from approximately six-day pre-transplant mixed lymphocyte reaction (GvH or HvG direction). The sequence was collected from a human patient who received an intestinal transplant. This chain joins TRBV28 to TRBJ1-6, with the D gene call left open. The encoded CDR3 is CASSSPGLAGSPLHF. The sequence in DNA is TGTGCCAGCAGTTCGCCGGGCCTCGCGGGATCACCCCTCCACTTT.